The rows below give T cell receptor beta chains drawn from one sample of a study of blood T cell repertoires in COVID-19. Profiled with immunoSEQ multiplex PCR; TCRdb holds only in-frame clones, not every one. The sample holds about 110,000 clones; more than 75% are singletons and the top ten take less than 9.5%. What was sequenced was peripheral blood. These receptors were taken from a woman in her thirties or forties with acute or convalescent COVID-19. The CDR3 runs from the conserved cysteine through the conserved F or W. Fields, in order: D gene, V gene, clone size, J gene, CDR3 protein, CDR3 DNA. A D gene is named only where the DNA matches it firmly. Where a row states a size, it is once, few, many or the class of an expanded clone; other rows omit it.

d_gene: NA; v_gene: TRBV2; abundance: NA; j_gene: TRBJ2-1; CDR3aa: CASTGDEQFF; CDR3nt: TGTGCCAGCACGGGGGATGAGCAGTTCTTC
d_gene: NA; v_gene: TRBV5-1; abundance: NA; j_gene: TRBJ2-7; CDR3aa: CASSLGAPYEQYF; CDR3nt: TGCGCCAGCAGCTTAGGGGCCCCCTACGAGCAGTACTTC
d_gene: TRBD2; v_gene: TRBV2; abundance: NA; j_gene: TRBJ2-3; CDR3aa: CASSAQRGVTDTQYF; CDR3nt: TGTGCCAGCAGCGCCCAGCGGGGGGTCACAGATACGCAGTATTTT
d_gene: NA; v_gene: TRBV29-1; abundance: NA; j_gene: TRBJ1-1; CDR3aa: CSVERTMNTEAFF; CDR3nt: TGCAGCGTTGAACGGACTATGAACACTGAAGCTTTCTTT
d_gene: NA; v_gene: TRBV19; abundance: NA; j_gene: TRBJ1-2; CDR3aa: CASSLSAGYGYTF; CDR3nt: TGTGCCAGTAGTCTTTCCGCGGGGTATGGCTACACCTTC
d_gene: NA; v_gene: TRBV4-1; abundance: NA; j_gene: TRBJ1-2; CDR3aa: CASSRPDTYGYTF; CDR3nt: TGCGCCAGCAGCCGCCCGGACACCTATGGCTACACCTTC
d_gene: NA; v_gene: TRBV6-1; abundance: NA; j_gene: TRBJ2-7; CDR3aa: CASSEPTFRVRGSYEQYF; CDR3nt: TGTGCCAGCAGTGAACCCACTTTCCGGGTAAGGGGCTCCTACGAGCAGTACTTC
d_gene: NA; v_gene: TRBV10-1; abundance: few; j_gene: TRBJ2-1; CDR3aa: CASSLGNEQFF; CDR3nt: TGCGCCAGCTCACTCGGGAATGAGCAGTTCTTC
d_gene: NA; v_gene: TRBV6-5; abundance: NA; j_gene: TRBJ1-1; CDR3aa: CASSSPARNTEAFF; CDR3nt: TGTGCCAGCAGTTCGCCTGCTAGGAACACTGAAGCTTTCTTT
d_gene: NA; v_gene: TRBV13; abundance: few; j_gene: TRBJ2-6; CDR3aa: CASSPPRGLFSGANVLTF; CDR3nt: TGTGCCAGCAGCCCACCGCGGGGGCTATTCTCTGGGGCCAACGTCCTGACTTTC
d_gene: TRBD1; v_gene: TRBV3-1/TRBV3-2; abundance: NA; j_gene: TRBJ2-1; CDR3aa: CASSQERSRDRGSNEQFF; CDR3nt: TGTGCCAGCAGCCAAGAACGGAGTAGGGACAGGGGTAGCAATGAGCAGTTCTTC
d_gene: TRBD1; v_gene: TRBV7-2; abundance: NA; j_gene: TRBJ1-5; CDR3aa: CASSLGQGGSWPQHF; CDR3nt: TGTGCCAGCAGCTTGGGACAGGGCGGTTCGTGGCCCCAGCATTTT
d_gene: TRBD1; v_gene: TRBV7-6; abundance: NA; j_gene: TRBJ1-5; CDR3aa: CASSPGTASNLNQPQHF; CDR3nt: TGTGCCAGCAGCCCCGGGACAGCCTCTAACCTTAATCAGCCCCAGCATTTT
d_gene: TRBD2; v_gene: TRBV3-1/TRBV3-2; abundance: few; j_gene: TRBJ2-1; CDR3aa: CASSPRVAGGPGVNEQFF; CDR3nt: TGTGCCAGCAGCCCCAGGGTTGCGGGGGGGCCTGGTGTCAATGAGCAGTTCTTC
d_gene: TRBD2; v_gene: TRBV9; abundance: NA; j_gene: TRBJ2-3; CDR3aa: CASSVATSGGANTQYF; CDR3nt: TGTGCCAGCAGCGTAGCCACTAGCGGGGGGGCCAATACGCAGTATTTT
d_gene: NA; v_gene: TRBV9; abundance: once; j_gene: TRBJ1-1; CDR3aa: CASSVSGFMNTEAFF; CDR3nt: TGTGCCAGCAGCGTGTCAGGATTCATGAACACTGAAGCTTTCTTT
d_gene: TRBD1; v_gene: TRBV6-2/TRBV6-3; abundance: NA; j_gene: TRBJ1-5; CDR3aa: CASSLDRGGQPQHF; CDR3nt: TGTGCCAGCAGTTTGGACAGGGGAGGCCAGCCCCAGCATTTT
d_gene: TRBD1; v_gene: TRBV28; abundance: few; j_gene: TRBJ1-1; CDR3aa: CAVLRDREAFF; CDR3nt: TGTGCCGTGCTCCGGGACAGGGAAGCTTTCTTT
d_gene: NA; v_gene: TRBV29-1; abundance: NA; j_gene: TRBJ2-5; CDR3aa: CSVKVLGAPETQYF; CDR3nt: TGCAGCGTTAAAGTCCTAGGGGCCCCAGAGACCCAGTACTTC
d_gene: TRBD2; v_gene: TRBV6-1; abundance: NA; j_gene: TRBJ2-1; CDR3aa: CASSETRGDNEQFF; CDR3nt: TGTGCCAGCAGTGAGACGCGGGGGGATAACGAGCAGTTCTTC
d_gene: NA; v_gene: TRBV7-2; abundance: NA; j_gene: TRBJ2-7; CDR3aa: CASSFGPRSEQYF; CDR3nt: TGTGCCAGCAGCTTTGGGCCGCGCAGCGAGCAGTACTTC
d_gene: NA; v_gene: TRBV5-4; abundance: NA; j_gene: TRBJ1-2; CDR3aa: CASSFPQGHYGYTF; CDR3nt: TGTGCCAGCAGCTTCCCTCAGGGCCACTATGGCTACACCTTC
d_gene: NA; v_gene: TRBV2; abundance: once; j_gene: TRBJ1-6; CDR3aa: CASSERTSPSPLHF; CDR3nt: TGTGCCAGCAGTGAGAGGACATCCCCTTCACCCCTCCACTTT
d_gene: TRBD1; v_gene: TRBV29-1; abundance: NA; j_gene: TRBJ1-1; CDR3aa: CSVPTGATEAFF; CDR3nt: TGCAGCGTCCCCACAGGGGCCACTGAAGCTTTCTTT
d_gene: TRBD1; v_gene: TRBV7-9; abundance: NA; j_gene: TRBJ1-1; CDR3aa: CASSIQTGGGHTEAFF; CDR3nt: TGTGCCAGCAGCATACAGACAGGGGGTGGGCACACTGAAGCTTTCTTT
d_gene: NA; v_gene: TRBV4-1; abundance: NA; j_gene: TRBJ2-7; CDR3aa: CASSLPQGEQYF; CDR3nt: TGCGCCAGCAGCCTGCCTCAGGGGGAGCAGTACTTC
d_gene: TRBD1; v_gene: TRBV13; abundance: NA; j_gene: TRBJ2-1; CDR3aa: CASSLGGQGSHEQFF; CDR3nt: TGTGCCAGCAGCTTAGGGGGACAGGGGAGTCATGAGCAGTTCTTC
d_gene: NA; v_gene: TRBV7-2; abundance: NA; j_gene: TRBJ1-3; CDR3aa: CASSFDRRSGNTIYF; CDR3nt: TGTGCCAGCAGCTTTGACAGGCGCTCTGGAAACACCATATATTTT
d_gene: TRBD2; v_gene: TRBV7-8; abundance: once; j_gene: TRBJ2-1; CDR3aa: CASSFGTSGGLQFF; CDR3nt: TGTGCCAGCAGCTTTGGGACTAGCGGGGGATTGCAGTTCTTC
d_gene: NA; v_gene: TRBV29-1; abundance: NA; j_gene: TRBJ2-2; CDR3aa: CSARNPTGELFF; CDR3nt: TGCAGCGCTCGTAATCCGACCGGGGAGCTGTTTTTT
d_gene: NA; v_gene: TRBV2; abundance: NA; j_gene: TRBJ2-4; CDR3aa: CASTPGGGIAKNIQYF; CDR3nt: TGTGCCAGCACTCCCGGCGGGGGCATAGCCAAAAACATTCAGTACTTC
d_gene: NA; v_gene: TRBV5-8; abundance: NA; j_gene: TRBJ2-1; CDR3aa: CASSLGLRTTEEQFF; CDR3nt: TGTGCCAGCAGCTTGGGACTCCGAACTACGGAGGAGCAGTTCTTC
d_gene: TRBD2; v_gene: TRBV5-6; abundance: NA; j_gene: TRBJ2-7; CDR3aa: CASSGQSGGADEQYF; CDR3nt: TGTGCCAGCAGCGGACAGAGCGGGGGGGCCGACGAGCAGTACTTC
d_gene: NA; v_gene: TRBV19; abundance: NA; j_gene: TRBJ1-2; CDR3aa: CASSPPGRTTYGYTF; CDR3nt: TGTGCCAGTAGTCCACCGGGGAGGACTACCTATGGCTACACCTTC
d_gene: TRBD1; v_gene: TRBV29-1; abundance: NA; j_gene: TRBJ1-3; CDR3aa: CSVTPRDSSSGNTIYF; CDR3nt: TGCAGCGTTACCCCCCGGGACAGCAGCTCTGGAAACACCATATATTTT
d_gene: NA; v_gene: TRBV6-1; abundance: NA; j_gene: TRBJ2-2; CDR3aa: CASSESRLVQSPGELFF; CDR3nt: TGTGCCAGCAGTGAAAGTCGACTAGTTCAATCTCCCGGGGAGCTGTTTTTT
d_gene: TRBD2; v_gene: TRBV11-2; abundance: NA; j_gene: TRBJ2-5; CDR3aa: CASSQGGSNIQETQYF; CDR3nt: TGTGCCAGCAGCCAGGGAGGGAGTAACATTCAAGAGACCCAGTACTTC
d_gene: NA; v_gene: TRBV6-5; abundance: NA; j_gene: TRBJ2-7; CDR3aa: CASGRPGGIYEQYF; CDR3nt: TGTGCCAGTGGGAGGCCAGGGGGTATTTACGAGCAGTACTTC
d_gene: NA; v_gene: TRBV6-5; abundance: NA; j_gene: TRBJ2-1; CDR3aa: CASSFTGGAYNEQFF; CDR3nt: TGTGCCAGCAGTTTCACTGGCGGGGCTTACAATGAGCAGTTCTTC
d_gene: TRBD2; v_gene: TRBV7-9; abundance: NA; j_gene: TRBJ2-7; CDR3aa: CASSLGSGGSDEQYF; CDR3nt: TGTGCCAGCAGCTTAGGTAGCGGGGGGAGCGACGAGCAGTACTTC
d_gene: TRBD1; v_gene: TRBV5-4; abundance: NA; j_gene: TRBJ2-2; CDR3aa: CASSQTGGTGELFF; CDR3nt: TGTGCCAGCAGCCAGACAGGGGGCACCGGGGAGCTGTTTTTT
d_gene: TRBD1; v_gene: TRBV30; abundance: NA; j_gene: TRBJ1-1; CDR3aa: CAWTGQGEGTEAFF; CDR3nt: TGTGCCTGGACGGGACAGGGAGAGGGCACTGAAGCTTTCTTT
d_gene: TRBD2; v_gene: TRBV7-2; abundance: NA; j_gene: TRBJ2-7; CDR3aa: CASSFRSLAGGGSSYEQYF; CDR3nt: TGTGCCAGCAGCTTCCGTTCTCTAGCGGGGGGGGGAAGCTCCTACGAGCAGTACTTC
d_gene: TRBD1; v_gene: TRBV19; abundance: NA; j_gene: TRBJ1-6; CDR3aa: CASNAWDRGQGSPLHF; CDR3nt: TGTGCCAGTAACGCTTGGGACAGGGGTCAAGGATCACCCCTCCACTTT
d_gene: TRBD2; v_gene: TRBV4-2; abundance: NA; j_gene: TRBJ2-1; CDR3aa: CASSHVGGGADEQFF; CDR3nt: TGTGCCAGCAGCCATGTTGGCGGGGGGGCCGATGAGCAGTTCTTC